Listed below are T cell receptor beta chains from one sample, sequenced in a study of T cells in Graves' hyperthyroidism and ophthalmopathy. TCRdb redid the calling of the multiplex PCR reads with MiXCR, one entry per CDR3 protein. The sample records about 580,000 distinct CDR3 sequences, roughly 50% being singletons. Sequences were obtained from peripheral blood or thyroid tissue (not recorded which). The receptor set was obtained from a young woman with Graves' hyperthyroidism. Each CDR3 is given with its conserved first and last residue. A row's size may be missing; if present it is once, few, many or a size class.

- TRBV10-1 CAISDYSGLGRYEQYF
- TRBV7-3 CASSLTYRDEQFF
- TRBV7-6 CASTLVPYEQYF
- TRBV2 CANQLAETQYF
- TRBV7-2 CASSFVLAEHF
few TRBV5-5 CASSLLISSTEAFF
few TRBV4-3 CASSQGVLYTGELFF
few TRBV20-1 CSAKTIGGSNQPQHF
- TRBV2 CASSSEGTYEQYF
- TRBV7-9 CASSVVPTGTGTYEQYF
- TRBV10-3 CAISSVGGEVYEQYF
few TRBV18 CASSPGTPGNTEAFF
- TRBV7-3 CASTGLAGEEQYF
- TRBV6-2/TRBV6-3 CASSYSGLAFDEQYF
- TRBV29-1 CSRIQGGNQPQHF
- TRBV5-5 CASFGAARVTGELFF
- TRBV7-3 CASSLKTSGRASDAQYF
many TRBV6-5 CASTPDGYEQYF
many TRBV11-3 CASSRGVASYEQYF
many TRBV14 CASSQAPGANVLTF
- TRBV7-2 CASSSGTSGGYTF
- TRBV9 CASSVPGTSGAGSYEQYF
- TRBV12-3/TRBV12-4 CASSLGGGKTEAFF
many TRBV15 CATSAIGTGGETQYF
once TRBV2 CASKEGAGTDTQYF
many TRBV20-1 CSAMRTAGNTIYF
- TRBV12-3/TRBV12-4 CATQRDSSLGLAEGETQYF
- TRBV2 CASSPQYQPQQYF
few TRBV3-1 CASSQRQGFEQYF
many TRBV24-1 CASGDSSSGANVLTF
- TRBV4-1 CASSLGTGNFEQYF
many TRBV15 CATSNPPGMRGRSEAFF